This TCR beta chain is from a study of vaccination and CD4 T cells after COVID-19. About the research overall: Four females and six males made up the convalescents, two of whom were Hispanic.

Cultured CD4+ T-cell DNA underwent Oncomine TCR Beta short-read sequencing. Via MiXCR, TCRdb re-called the PCR reads, giving one row per CDR3 protein. The sample holds roughly 26,000 distinct CDR3 sequences, 36% seen once. Time point in this sample: late sampling 161 to 241 days after vaccination in a few convalescent patients. Treatment reported: approximately 11-day PBMC culture with coronavirus spike peptide pools or control peptides (ViraFEST assay). Negative selection recovered the CD4+ T cells once they had spent around ten days in culture. About this clonotype: As yet, its antigen is unknown.

This TCR derives from a human donor who had recovered from COVID-19. The input for sequencing was CD4+ T cells from blood, cultured in vitro, taken about 7 months after SARS-CoV-2 vaccination.

The CDR3 here is CASSQDTEAFF. CDR3 nucleotide sequence: TGTGCCAGCAGCCAAGACACTGAAGCTTTCTTT. The chain couples TRBV14 to TRBJ1-1; the D is unclear. The germline V gene has CDR1 SGHDN and CDR2 FVKESK. The CDR3 extends over 11 amino acids. The V and J ends lost 0 bases and 4 bases respectively, with 0 bases between them.